The 12 T cell receptor beta chains presented below share a single source sample, sequenced in a study of blood T cell repertoires in COVID-19. Repertoires were generated with immunoSEQ multiplex PCR, while TCRdb's copy carries only in-frame clones and drops some. The data contain 390,000 or so clones, roughly nine tenths of them singletons. The sample consisted of PBMCs or T cells enriched from blood (not recorded which). Receptor source: a man in his late teens or twenties who had recovered from COVID-19.

The CDR3 loop is CASSQPGLAGLDTQYF. The CDR3 nucleotides read TGCGCCAGCAGCCAACCGGGACTAGCGGGGTTGGATACGCAGTATTTT. The chain uses TRBV4-1 and TRBJ2-3; 13 bases agree with TRBD2. This CDR3 has 16 residues. The V gene end was trimmed by 2 bases and the J gene end by 6 bases; junction bases not matched to a gene: 5. Germline CDR1 reads MGHRA; CDR2 reads YSYEKL.

This clone came up a few times. J is TRBJ2-7 and V is TRBV28; TRBD1 matches 9 bases. The V and J ends lost 2 bases and 9 bases, in that order; junction bases with no gene match: 5. Germline-derived CDR1 and CDR2 are MDHEN and SYDVKM. The CDR3 totals 13 residues. The CDR3 nucleotides are TGTGCCAGCAGTTTAGGGACAGGGTACATGCAGTACTTC. Amino acids: CASSLGTGYMQYF.

This clone was observed once. The chain joins TRBV27 to TRBJ1-5; 11 bases are a match to TRBD1. The V gene end was trimmed by 5 bases and the J gene end by 5 bases; junction bases not matched to a gene: 5. Germline CDR1 and CDR2: MNHEY and SMNVEV (reference sequence). The CDR3 runs to 15 residues. The CDR3 sequence is CASSRGQGVYQPQHF. In DNA form, the CDR3 reads TGTGCCAGCAGTAGGGGACAGGGGGTCTATCAGCCCCAGCATTTT.

The rearrangement joins TRBV6-5 to TRBJ1-2; 7 nucleotides match TRBD1. V shed 3 bases and J 3 bases; nucleotides not matched to a gene: 7. Per the germline V gene, CDR1 is MNHEY and CDR2 is SVGAGI. CDR3 length: 15 residues. The CDR3 DNA reads as TGTGCCAGCAGTTATTCCATTACAGGGGACTATGGCTACACCTTC. It yields the protein CASSYSITGDYGYTF.

V is TRBV7-9 and J is TRBJ1-1; D is undetermined. CDR3 length equals 12 residues. CDR1 SEHNR and CDR2 FQNEAQ come from the germline V gene (reference sequence). Trimming left V 7 bases short and J 11 bases short, with 17 bases between. DNA of the CDR3: TGTGCCAGCACCATTAATCCTCGAGGGGCTTTCTTT. Its translation: CASTINPRGAFF.

V usage is TRBV7-2 and J usage is TRBJ2-7, with 7 bases fitting TRBD2. The CDR3 is made up of 14 amino acids. V dropped 7 bases and J dropped 2; count of bases not matched to a gene: 8. Germline CDR1 and CDR2: SGHTA and FQGNSA. DNA for the CDR3: TGTGCCAGCACTCCCCAGAGCGGGACCTACGAGCAGTACTTC. Encoded protein: CASTPQSGTYEQYF.

V and J are TRBV6-5 and TRBJ2-5, with D uncertain. Between the trimmed V and J ends, which lost 5 bases and 1 base, there was a span of 11 bases. CDR3 length equals 14 residues. CDR1 MNHEY and CDR2 SVGAGI come from the germline V gene. The CDR3 region has the DNA TGTGCCAGCAGTCAGGTCCCGATCCAAGAGACCCAGTACTTC. As protein: CASSQVPIQETQYF.

CDR3 sequence (DNA): TGTGCCACCGCTAAGGGGGGGGCCTCCTACAATGAGCAGTTCTTC. It is translated as CATAKGGASYNEQFF. The V call is TRBV15, the J call TRBJ2-1, with D perhaps TRBD2 (7 bases). Germline CDR1 reads LNHNV; CDR2 reads YYDKDF (reference sequence). The CDR3 runs 15 residues. Trimming pared 8 bases from V and 0 bases from J, leaving 14 bases between.

This chain links TRBV9 with TRBJ2-7; D unresolved. The CDR3 runs 15 residues. Trimming took off 0 bases at V and 6 bases at J, with 16 bases between the two ends. CDR1 and CDR2 from the germline V gene are SGDLS and YYNGEE. Here the CDR3 DNA reads TGTGCCAGCAGCGTAGCTCAGGATTGGGCCCCCGAGCAGTACTTC. Its translation: CASSVAQDWAPEQYF. The entire variable domain, with the rest obtained from reference TRBV9 and TRBJ2-7, is as follows: DSGVTQTPKHLITATGQRVTLRCSPRSGDLSVYWYQQSLDQGLQFLIQYYNGEERAKGNILERFSAQQFPDLHSELNLSSLELGDSALYFCASSVAQDWAPEQYFGPGTRLTVT.

The table lists this clone with a count of one. The V call is TRBV11-3, the J call TRBJ2-5; D might be TRBD1 (5 bases). CDR3 length: 15 residues. The V end was cut by 3 bases, the J end by 3 bases, with 14 bases between. Germline CDR1 and CDR2: SGHNT and YENEEA. The CDR3 bases are TGTGCCAGCAGCTTGGGTGGGGCCCGGGAAGAGACCCAGTACTTC. It codes for CASSLGGAREETQYF.

On this clone: An end of the junction does not agree with germline; a read error may underlie this. The CDR3 loop is CASSPTGTGLRNF. DNA for the CDR3: TGCGCCAGCAGCCCTACCGGGACAGGGCTAAGGAATTTC. V is TRBV4-1 and J is TRBJ2-7, with TRBD1 matching 9 bases. CDR1 and CDR2 from the germline V gene are MGHRA and YSYEKL. CDR3 length equals 13 residues.

A single count supports this clone. The chain carries TRBV5-4 and TRBJ2-1, with 9 bases aligning to TRBD2. Per the germline V gene, CDR1 is SGHNT and CDR2 is YYREEE (reference sequence). The V gene end was trimmed by 1 base and the J gene end by 3 bases; junction bases not matched to a gene: 5. The CDR3 loop spans 16 amino acids. The CDR3 loop reads CASSLSGSGGYNEQFF. The CDR3 DNA sequence: TGTGCCAGCAGCTTGAGTGGTAGCGGGGGCTACAATGAGCAGTTCTTC. Full variable domain (missing parts from reference TRBV5-4 and TRBJ2-1): ETGVTQSPTHLIKTRGQQVTLRCSSQSGHNTVSWYQQALGQGPQFIFQYYREEENGRGNFPPRFSGLQFPNYSSELNVNALELDDSALYLCASSLSGSGGYNEQFFGPGTRLTVL.